The 28 T cell receptor beta chains below were found in one sample sequenced in a study of blood T cells in healthy people across ages. A J-beta primer mix and a sample-barcoded 5' primer were used in a second PCR of roughly 6 to 12 cycles. In TCRdb, the 5' RACE reads were re-called with MiXCR into one record per CDR3 protein. This sample has under 1,100,000 distinct CDR3 sequences; under 30% occur once, and the top ten carry about 0.8%. This sample was shared with a second study, whose subject was T cells of mothers and their children.

The sample taken for sequencing was blood. All receptors come from a girl aged 2 to 9 in good health.

CDR3 loop: CASSSRAGTEAFF. CDR3 DNA: TGTGCCAGCAGTTCCCGAGCGGGCACTGAAGCTTTCTTT. This chain uses TRBV6-5 with TRBJ1-1; no clear D gene. In germline, CDR1 is MNHEY, CDR2 SVGAGI. The CDR3 length is 13 residues. V was pared by 4 bases and J by 4 bases, with 10 bases between.

The chain joins TRBV20-1 to TRBJ2-3; 10 bases agree with TRBD1. Per the germline V gene, CDR1 is DFQATT and CDR2 is SNEGSKA (reference sequence). CDR3 size: 15 residues. V lost 6 bases, J lost 6 bases, and 12 bases stayed unmatched. The CDR3 DNA reads as TGCAGTGCCTCAACCCCGGGACAGGGGACGGATACGCAGTATTTT. This gives the protein CSASTPGQGTDTQYF.

The V and J genes are TRBV20-1 and TRBJ2-5; possibly TRBD2 for D (6 bases). With 4 bases removed from V and 2 bases from J, the gap between germline ends came to 11 bases. CDR3 length: 13 residues. Germline loops: CDR1 DFQATT, CDR2 SNEGSKA (reference sequence). The CDR3 region has the DNA TGCAGTGCTATGGGACTGCTACAAGAGACCCAGTACTTC. Residues: CSAMGLLQETQYF.

There are a few counts of this clonotype. The CDR3 region is CASSQNAGTNEKLFF. The CDR3 bases are TGCGCCAGCAGCCAAAATGCAGGAACTAATGAAAAACTGTTTTTT. This rearrangement joins TRBV4-1 to TRBJ1-4; D unresolved. The CDR3 totals 15 residues. The germline gives CDR1 MGHRA, CDR2 YSYEKL. Trimming removed 2 bases from V and 1 base from J, with 8 bases in between.

The chain uses TRBV6-2 or TRBV6-3 and TRBJ2-2; no clear D gene. Germline CDR1 reads MNHEY; CDR2 reads SVGEGT. V lost 8 bases to trimming and J lost 1 base, with 14 bases between them. The CDR3 is 15 residues long. The CDR3, as DNA: TGTGCCAGCTTGGACCTGAACATGAACACCGGGGAGCTGTTTTTT. Protein product: CASLDLNMNTGELFF.

V usage is TRBV24-1 and J usage is TRBJ2-5; D remains unclear. The J call is uncertain, as TRBJ2-7 better fits the DNA end. CDR1 is KGHDR, CDR2 SFDVKD, per germline. The CDR3 has 14 amino acids. The CDR3 bases are TGTGCCACCAGTCGGCAGAGGACCTTGTACGAGCAGTACTTC. Translation: CATSRQRTLYEQYF.

V usage is TRBV29-1 and J usage is TRBJ2-4, with a tentative D call TRBD2 (6 bases). The CDR3 is 13 residues long. Germline V gene data show CDR1 as SQVTM and CDR2 as ANQGSEA. Trimming took 5 bases from V and 6 from J, leaving 14 bases between them. CDR3 DNA: TGCAGCGTTAGACGGGGCGGGGCAAACATTCAGTACTTC. Its protein product is CSVRRGGANIQYF.

The chain links TRBV10-1 to TRBJ2-2; TRBD1 or TRBD2 may be the D gene (6 bases each). Trimming took off 2 bases at V and 0 bases at J, with 10 bases between the two ends. The CDR3 consists of 16 residues. Germline V gene data show CDR1 as WNHNN and CDR2 as SYGVQD (reference sequence). CDR3 sequence: CASSEEGGANTGELFF. The CDR3 nucleotides are TGCGCCAGCAGTGAGGAGGGGGGAGCGAACACCGGGGAGCTGTTTTTT.

This clonotype turned up a few times. The V gene is TRBV4-2, the J gene TRBJ2-4, with D possibly matching TRBD1 (6 bases). Deletions cut 1 base from V and 4 bases from J, with 8 bases between. Per the germline V gene, CDR1 is LGHNA and CDR2 is YNFKEQ. This CDR3 has 14 amino acids. CDR3 region: CASSQAGQKNIQYF. The DNA of the CDR3 is TGTGCCAGCAGCCAAGCCGGACAGAAAAACATTCAGTACTTC.

About this clonotype itself: Germline is not matched at one junction end, which may reflect a read error. This chain joins TRBV12-3 or TRBV12-4 and TRBJ2-1, with 9 bases matching TRBD2. The CDR3 length is 15 residues. DNA of the CDR3: TGTGCCAGCAGTTTAGCCACCGGGACTAGCAATGGGCAGTTCTTC. Amino acid sequence: CASSLATGTSNGQFF.

The chain combines TRBV7-3 with TRBJ2-3; 8 nucleotides line up with TRBD2. The trim removed 2 bases at V and 4 bases at J, leaving 5 bases unmatched. Germline-derived CDR1 and CDR2 are SGHTA and FQGTGA. The CDR3 length is 15 residues. The CDR3 sequence is CASSLVTSEPDTQYF. CDR3 bases: TGTGCCAGCAGCTTAGTGACTAGCGAACCAGATACGCAGTATTTT. The full variable domain, with the rest looked up from reference TRBV7-3 and TRBJ2-3, is GAGVSQTPSNKVTEKGKYVELRCDPISGHTALYWYRQSLGQGPEFLIYFQGTGAADDSGLPNDRFFAVRPEGSVSTLKIQRTERGDSAVYLCASSLVTSEPDTQYFGPGTRLTVL.

This clonotype has just a few counts. One junction end disagrees with the germline gene, perhaps due to a read error. The chain has TRBV7-2 and TRBJ1-1; 11 bases line up with TRBD1. In germline, CDR1 is SGHTA, CDR2 FQGNSA. The CDR3 covers 14 residues. In nucleotides, the CDR3 is TGTGCCAGCAGCGTAGCGGACAGGGGGCTTGTTGCTTTCTTT. It yields the protein CASSVADRGLVAFF. The full variable domain, completed using reference TRBV7-2 and TRBJ1-1, is GAGVSQSPSNKVTEKGKDVELRCDPISGHTALYWYRQSLGQGLEFLIYFQGNSAPDKSGLPSDRFSAERTGGSVSTLTIQRTQQEDSAVYLCASSVADRGLVAFFGQGTRLTVV.

For this clonotype: A much larger clone differs by one base, so this may be a read error. V is TRBV7-2 and J is TRBJ1-2; no definite D call. This CDR3 has 12 residues. The germline gives CDR1 SGHTA, CDR2 FQGNSA. The DNA of the CDR3 is TGTGCCGGCAGCACACTTGGTTATGGCTACACCTTC. It translates to CAGSTLGYGYTF.

This chain connects TRBV4-1 to TRBJ2-5; 8 bases map to TRBD2. The CDR3 consists of 15 residues. The germline V gene encodes CDR1 MGHRA and CDR2 YSYEKL. Trimming at V came to 3 bases and at J to 3 bases, leaving 6 bases not matched to a gene. The CDR3 DNA follows: TGCGCCAGCAGCCAGGGCCGACTAGCGAAAGAGACCCAGTACTTC. It translates to CASSQGRLAKETQYF.

The genes are TRBV10-3 and TRBJ1-1; 8 nucleotides line up with TRBD1. The V gene's germline CDR1 is ENHRY and CDR2 SYGVKD. V was pared by 7 bases and J by 1 base, with 2 bases of the junction left unmatched. CDR3 size: 13 residues. The CDR3 is CAIMTGANTEAFF. CDR3 coding DNA: TGTGCCATCATGACAGGGGCGAACACTGAAGCTTTCTTT.

The chain is built from TRBV14 and TRBJ2-7; tentatively, D is TRBD2 (5 bases). This CDR3 contains 13 residues. V was pared by 1 base and J by 5 bases, with 9 bases between. The germline CDR1 and CDR2 sequences are SGHDN and FVKESK. Here the CDR3 DNA reads TGTGCCAGCAGCCAAGTCCCCGGGGACGAGCAGTACTTC. Residues: CASSQVPGDEQYF.

This clonotype was seen more than once but under ten times. V gene TRBV9 combines with J gene TRBJ1-4; TRBD1 might be the D (6 bases). The V end was cut by 4 bases, the J end by 2 bases, with 9 bases between. CDR3 size: 14 residues. Germline V gene data show CDR1 as SGDLS and CDR2 as YYNGEE. The DNA of the CDR3 is TGTGCCAGCAGCTTCGGACAGACTAATGAAAAACTGTTTTTT. Translation gives CASSFGQTNEKLFF. The full variable domain, completed using reference TRBV9 and TRBJ1-4, is DSGVTQTPKHLITATGQRVTLRCSPRSGDLSVYWYQQSLDQGLQFLIQYYNGEERAKGNILERFSAQQFPDLHSELNLSSLELGDSALYFCASSFGQTNEKLFFGSGTQLSVL.

This clonotype occurred a few times. This chain connects TRBV4-1 to TRBJ1-5; D possibly corresponds to TRBD1 (5 bases). Germline CDR1 is MGHRA and CDR2 is YSYEKL. V was cut by 4 bases and J by 0 bases, with 28 bases left in between. The CDR3 length is 21 residues. Here the CDR3 DNA reads TGCGCCAGCAGCCGAGATCGAGTAAGTCTTTGGGACCTCTCTAGCAATCAGCCCCAGCATTTT. Translating it yields CASSRDRVSLWDLSSNQPQHF.

The chain carries TRBV7-6 and TRBJ2-1; D uncertain. Trimming left V 1 base short and J 7 bases short, with 11 bases between. Germline CDR1 is SGHVS and CDR2 is FNYEAQ. This CDR3 region has 14 residues. The CDR3 loop reads CASSLDTKGNEQFF. The CDR3 DNA follows: TGTGCCAGCAGCTTAGATACCAAAGGAAATGAGCAGTTCTTC.

The CDR3, as DNA: TGTGCCAGCCAGAGGAATTCGGGGACCCAGTACTTC. Protein: CASQRNSGTQYF. The chain links TRBV3-1 to TRBJ2-5, with D uncertain. Trimming cost V 8 bases and J 7 bases, with 14 bases left between them. The CDR3 length is 12 residues. Germline lookup yields CDR1 LGHDT and CDR2 YNNKEL (reference sequence).

V usage is TRBV20-1 and J usage is TRBJ2-5; D is possibly TRBD2 (6 bases). CDR1 and CDR2 from the germline V gene are DFQATT and SNEGSKA (reference sequence). Trimming removed 1 base at V and 2 bases at J, with 8 bases between. The CDR3 runs to 13 residues. CDR3 region: CSARVEGQETQYF. CDR3 DNA sequence: TGCAGTGCTAGAGTGGAGGGGCAAGAGACCCAGTACTTC.

This clonotype turned up a few times. The gene calls are TRBV11-3 and TRBJ2-3; D unclear. V lost 4 bases and J 6 bases, leaving 11 bases between the germline ends. Per the germline V gene, CDR1 is SGHNT and CDR2 is YENEEA. This CDR3 region has 13 residues. This CDR3 reads CASSSPTSDTQYF. The CDR3 DNA follows: TGTGCCAGCAGCTCCCCCACATCTGATACGCAGTATTTT.

The rearrangement links TRBV9 to TRBJ2-5, with D possibly being TRBD2 (5 bases). This CDR3 region has 16 residues. V was cut by 7 bases and J by 4 bases, with 23 bases left in between. Germline V gene sequence: CDR1 SGDLS, CDR2 YYNGEE. CDR3 coding DNA: TGTGCCAGCGGGGTCGAGGACGGGGATTGGAGAGAGACCCAGTACTTC. As protein: CASGVEDGDWRETQYF.

The sample holds one count of this clonotype. At one end, the junction sequence differs from germline, possibly due to a read error. The chain combines TRBV5-4 with TRBJ1-2; TRBD1 matches at 10 bases. Germline CDR1 reads SGHNT; CDR2 reads YYREEE (reference sequence). The CDR3 sequence is 16 residues long. For the CDR3, the DNA is TGTGCCAGCAGCCTCTTAATGGGACAGGGGCTCGATGGCCACACCTTC. Its translation is CASSLLMGQGLDGHTF. The full variable domain, in which reference TRBV5-4 and TRBJ1-2 provide the parts outside the CDR3, is ETGVTQSPTHLIKTRGQQVTLRCSSQSGHNTVSWYQQALGQGPQFIFQYYREEENGRGNFPPRFSGLQFPNYSSELNVNALELDDSALYLCASSLLMGQGLDGHTFGSGTRLTVV.

This chain uses TRBV20-1 with TRBJ2-2, with 8 nucleotides matching TRBD2. The CDR3 contains 16 residues. V gave up 5 bases and J gave up 0 bases; unmatched junction bases: 8. Per germline, CDR1 DFQATT and CDR2 SNEGSKA (reference sequence). CDR3 in DNA: TGCAGTGCTCTCTATAGCGGGGCGGCGAACACCGGGGAGCTGTTTTTT. It codes for CSALYSGAANTGELFF.

This chain uses TRBV27 with TRBJ2-7; D is ambiguous. Germline V gene sequence: CDR1 MNHEY, CDR2 SMNVEV (reference sequence). Trimming pared 4 bases from V and 4 bases from J, leaving 14 bases between. This CDR3 is built from 14 residues. The CDR3 here is CASSSRFNGYEQYF. The CDR3 DNA sequence: TGTGCCAGCAGTTCAAGGTTCAACGGGTACGAGCAGTACTTC.

The V gene is TRBV20-1, the J gene TRBJ2-1, with TRBD2 matching 12 bases. Germline assignment: CDR1 DFQATT and CDR2 SNEGSKA (reference sequence). V was clipped by 6 bases and J by 7 bases; unmatched bases: 16. This CDR3 has 17 amino acids. The CDR3 is CSAHMLAGGIVPNEQFF. The CDR3 coding sequence is TGCAGTGCCCACATGCTAGCGGGGGGGATAGTCCCAAATGAGCAGTTCTTC.

This chain uses TRBV12-3 or TRBV12-4 with TRBJ1-4; D gene unclear. This CDR3 has 15 amino acids. The V and J ends lost 3 bases and 4 bases respectively, with 12 bases between them. The CDR3 loop is CASSFMSGFNEKLFF. The CDR3 DNA sequence: TGTGCCAGCAGTTTTATGTCGGGGTTTAATGAAAAACTGTTTTTT.